This T cell receptor beta chain was captured in a study of Ad26.COV2.S vaccination and SARS-CoV-2 variants. Study details: This donor came from the COV1001 trial of Ad26.COV2.S. The vaccine Ad26.COV2.S was put into the muscle once, or twice with 56 days between.

Clones were read by immunoSEQ multiplex PCR, and TCRdb kept only the in-frame ones, dropping some. Altogether 350,000 to 400,000 clones are present, roughly nine tenths being singletons, with the ten largest covering roughly 3.5%. The germline V gene encodes CDR1 MNHEY and CDR2 SVGAGI. The CDR3 has 14 residues. V was pared by 9 bases and J by 2 bases, with 16 bases between. Documented treatment: 15 to 20 received Ad26.COV2.S at low or high dose, single or two shots; roughly five received placebo; per-sample allocation not given. On day 63 after the first injection, vaccine and placebo recipients gave samples.

The chain has TRBV6-5 and TRBJ1-2, with TRBD1 as a possible D gene (6 bases). This clonotype was sampled from a person between 18 and 65 years old who received the Ad26.COV2.S COVID-19 vaccine or a placebo. This specimen consisted of peripheral blood, obtained in a trial of Ad26.COV2.S vaccine versus placebo. The CDR3 coding sequence is TGTGCCAGTTCTGGGACATGGACCAACTATGGCTACACCTTC. It codes for CASSGTWTNYGYTF.